These 3 T cell receptor beta chains share one sample of origin, sequenced in a study of lymphopenia after photon versus proton radiotherapy. Produced via immunoSEQ multiplex PCR; TCRdb's table is partial and in-frame only. The repertoire holds approximately 91,000 clones, with about four fifths as singletons. The material was peripheral blood, obtained from a patient treated with proton-based radiotherapy. All receptors come from a man aged 55 to 70 with pancreatic cancer.

V is TRBV18 and J is TRBJ2-2, with 10 bases identical to TRBD2. The germline CDR1 and CDR2 sequences are KGHSH and LQKENI. J gave up 4 bases and V 6 bases, and 8 bases lay outside the gene matches. The CDR3 covers 16 residues. CDR3 amino acids: CASSNVAGGSTGELFF. CDR3 DNA: TGTGCCAGCTCCAATGTAGCGGGAGGTTCCACCGGGGAGCTGTTTTTT.

V is TRBV4-2 and J is TRBJ2-1, with 9 positions matching TRBD2. The CDR3 extends over 20 amino acids. From germline, CDR1 is LGHNA and CDR2 YNFKEQ. J was trimmed by 3 bases and V by 3 bases; bases with no gene match: 18. The CDR3 sequence: CASSQPTSGGRAHDYNEQFF. CDR3 bases: TGTGCCAGCAGCCAGCCGACTAGTGGCGGGAGGGCCCATGACTACAATGAGCAGTTCTTC.

The chain couples TRBV11-1 to TRBJ2-7; D not resolved. Germline loops: CDR1 SGHAT, CDR2 FQDESV (reference sequence). CDR3 size: 14 residues. Trimming pared 3 bases from V and 0 bases from J, leaving 9 bases between. CDR3 protein: CASSLVRTSYEQYF. As DNA, the CDR3 is TGTGCCAGCAGCTTGGTCCGGACCTCCTACGAGCAGTACTTC.